The 29 T cell receptor beta chains below all came from one sample that was sequenced in a study of blood T cell repertoires in COVID-19. This table comes from immunoSEQ multiplex PCR, and its TCRdb copy is limited to in-frame clones, with some not included. This sample yields about 250,000 clones, of which 86% are seen a single time; around 1.7% belongs to the top ten. The sample comprised PBMCs or T cells enriched from blood (not recorded which). Receptors originate from a man in his forties or fifties who had recovered from COVID-19.

This chain uses TRBV28 with TRBJ1-3; D gene ambiguous. The CDR3 consists of 16 residues. The V end lost 6 bases, the J end lost 3 bases, and 18 bases lay between the germline ends. CDR1 is MDHEN, CDR2 SYDVKM, per germline. The CDR3 nucleotides read TGTGCCAGCAGGGGGTGGGCGGGTACCTTTGGAAACACCATATATTTT. This sequence encodes CASRGWAGTFGNTIYF. Variable domain in full (rest from reference TRBV28 and TRBJ1-3): DVKVTQSSRYLVKRTGEKVFLECVQDMDHENMFWYRQDPGLGLRLIYFSYDVKMKEKGDIPEGYSVSREKKERFSLILESASTNQTSMYLCASRGWAGTFGNTIYFGEGSWLTVV.

The V call is TRBV11-1, the J call TRBJ1-1; 7 bases map to TRBD1. Germline V gives CDR1 SGHAT, CDR2 FQDESV (reference sequence). This CDR3 spans 15 amino acids. V was clipped by 5 bases and J by 1 base; unmatched bases: 7. The CDR3, as DNA: TGTGCCAGCAGCCGTGGACAGGCCGAGAACACTGAAGCTTTCTTT. Protein sequence: CASSRGQAENTEAFF.

The chain has TRBV19 and TRBJ2-3; 9 nucleotides line up with TRBD1. The CDR3 runs 16 residues. J lost 1 base, V lost 7 bases, and 9 bases had no gene match. Germline CDR1 and CDR2: LNHDA and SQIVND (reference sequence). CDR3 bases: TGTGCCAGTACGAAGGACAGGGGCAAGGGCACAGATACGCAGTATTTT. This gives the protein CASTKDRGKGTDTQYF.

This clone has only one observation. This chain uses TRBV28 with TRBJ1-2; no clear D gene. Germline loops: CDR1 MDHEN, CDR2 SYDVKM. V gave up 3 bases and J gave up 7 bases, with 21 bases separating them. There are 16 residues in the CDR3. The DNA for the CDR3 is TGTGCCAGCAGTTTGAGGGCCTCGGTGTGGGAAGGTGGCTACACCTTC. Protein: CASSLRASVWEGGYTF.

Worth noting for this clone: Other DNA variants within this sample encode the same CDR3. V is TRBV11-2 and J is TRBJ2-7; D might be TRBD1 (6 bases). CDR1 is SGHAT and CDR2 is FQNNGV in the germline V gene. The germline V and J ends were trimmed by 1 base and 2 bases, with 6 bases remaining between them. There are 13 residues in the CDR3. DNA for the CDR3: TGTGCCAGCAGCTTAGGGACAGCCTACGAGCAGTACTTC. Translated: CASSLGTAYEQYF.

The rearrangement links TRBV6-1 to TRBJ1-3, with unresolved D. The CDR3 covers 15 residues. In germline, CDR1 is MNHNS, CDR2 SASEGT. Trimming took off 2 bases at V and 3 bases at J, with 11 bases between the two ends. CDR3 in DNA: TGTGCCAGCAGTGAACTTGGAGTGGATGGAAACACCATATATTTT. It codes for CASSELGVDGNTIYF.

The chain has TRBV4-1 and TRBJ1-4, with no clear D. The CDR3 spans 14 residues. CDR1 is MGHRA and CDR2 is YSYEKL in the germline V gene. V was trimmed by 4 bases and J by 8 bases, leaving 14 bases between them. The CDR3 region has the DNA TGCGCCAGCAGCCCTCCGGGGAGGGAAGAAAAACTGTTTTTT. Protein: CASSPPGREEKLFF.

The chain employs TRBV3-1 (or the pseudogene TRBV3-2) and TRBJ2-7; D remains ambiguous. V was clipped by 2 bases and J by 2 bases, with 13 bases between them. The CDR3 length is 15 residues. From germline, CDR1 is LGHDT and CDR2 YNNKEL (reference sequence). This CDR3 is CASSQQASSPYEQYF. The DNA for the CDR3 is TGTGCCAGCAGCCAACAGGCCTCCTCCCCCTACGAGCAGTACTTC.

The chain links TRBV28 to TRBJ2-7; TRBD2 matches at 7 bases. The CDR3 length is 15 residues. V trimming: 2 bases; J trimming: 0 bases; junction bases outside the gene matches: 4. In germline, CDR1 is MDHEN, CDR2 SYDVKM. CDR3 sequence: CASSLGGEYSYEQYF. Here the CDR3 DNA reads TGTGCCAGCAGTTTAGGGGGGGAATACTCCTACGAGCAGTACTTC.

The chain joins TRBV2 to TRBJ2-7; 7 nucleotides line up with TRBD1. J was trimmed by 2 bases and V by 11 bases; bases with no gene match: 9. In germline, CDR1 is SNHLY, CDR2 FYNNEI. The CDR3 sequence is 13 residues long. The CDR3 DNA reads as TGTGCCGGACACAGGGGTTTGGCCTACGAGCAGTACTTC. Amino acid sequence: CAGHRGLAYEQYF.

This clone turned up a few times. The rearrangement uses TRBV7-3 and TRBJ2-1; 8 bases are shared with TRBD2. The CDR3 consists of 13 residues. V shed 5 bases and J 8 bases; nucleotides not matched to a gene: 5. Looked up from germline, CDR1 is SGHTA and CDR2 is FQGTGA. CDR3 sequence reads: CASSVGLGYEQFF. CDR3 bases: TGTGCCAGCAGCGTGGGACTAGGCTATGAGCAGTTCTTC.

This clone was observed a handful of times. The rearrangement links TRBV2 to TRBJ2-1, with TRBD1 matching over 7 bases. Germline CDR1 is SNHLY and CDR2 is FYNNEI. CDR3 size: 16 residues. The trim removed 0 bases at V and 8 bases at J, leaving 10 bases unmatched. The CDR3 here is CASSEARWTGSDEQFF. The CDR3 DNA reads TGTGCCAGCAGTGAAGCGCGCTGGACAGGAAGCGATGAGCAGTTCTTC. The variable domain in full, with the rest retrieved from reference TRBV2 and TRBJ2-1, is EPEVTQTPSHQVTQMGQEVILRCVPISNHLYFYWYRQILGQKVEFLVSFYNNEISEKSEIFDDQFSVERPDGSNFTLKIRSTKLEDSAMYFCASSEARWTGSDEQFFGPGTRLTVL.

This clone was observed a handful of times. This chain joins TRBV7-2 and TRBJ2-1; 11 positions match TRBD2. V shed 5 bases and J 7 bases; nucleotides not matched to a gene: 4. Looked up from germline, CDR1 is SGHTA and CDR2 is FQGNSA. The CDR3 contains 14 residues. CDR3 region: CASSARTSGNEQFF. CDR3 DNA sequence: TGTGCCAGCAGCGCCCGGACTAGCGGGAATGAGCAGTTCTTC.

V and J are TRBV4-1 and TRBJ1-2; 8 positions agree with TRBD1. With V trimmed by 3 bases and J by 6 bases, 9 bases remained unmatched. There are 15 residues in the CDR3. The germline V gene has CDR1 MGHRA and CDR2 YSYEKL. The CDR3 bases are TGCGCCAGCAGCCACCTCCCGGGACAGGAGGATGGCTACACCTTC. Amino acid sequence: CASSHLPGQEDGYTF.

The gene calls are TRBV6-5 and TRBJ1-2; tentatively, D is TRBD1 (5 bases). The CDR3 has 13 residues. Germline values: CDR1 MNHEY, CDR2 SVGAGI. Trimming removed 9 bases from V and 3 bases from J, with 14 bases in between. The CDR3 loop reads CASRPGGDYGYTF. The CDR3 bases are TGTGCCAGTAGACCGGGGGGGGACTATGGCTACACCTTC.

The chain employs TRBV2 and TRBJ1-3; no reliable D call. V was cut by 4 bases and J by 0 bases, with 10 bases left in between. CDR3 length: 15 residues. Per germline, CDR1 SNHLY and CDR2 FYNNEI. The CDR3 is CASSAGDFSGNTIYF. DNA for the CDR3: TGTGCCAGCAGTGCAGGTGATTTCTCTGGAAACACCATATATTTT.

This clone was seen once. The J gene is TRBJ1-1, the V gene TRBV29-1; 7 bases are a match to TRBD1. V was clipped by 7 bases and J by 7 bases; unmatched bases: 6. The CDR3 totals 11 residues. Germline CDR1 SQVTM, CDR2 ANQGSEA. CDR3 amino acids: CSEGTDHEAFF. Written as DNA, the CDR3 is TGCAGCGAAGGGACAGATCATGAAGCTTTCTTT.

J is TRBJ1-1 and V is TRBV3-1 (or the pseudogene TRBV3-2), with D hard to call. The CDR3 runs 14 residues. Deletions cut 0 bases from V and 4 bases from J, with 9 bases between. Germline V lookup: CDR1 LGHDT, CDR2 YNNKEL (reference sequence). The CDR3 loop reads CASSQDNEGTEAFF. DNA of the CDR3: TGTGCCAGCAGCCAAGATAACGAGGGCACTGAAGCTTTCTTT.

The rearrangement joins TRBV27 to TRBJ1-3; TRBD1 agrees at 7 bases. V gave up 3 bases and J gave up 0 bases; unmatched junction bases: 2. In germline, CDR1 is MNHEY, CDR2 SMNVEV (reference sequence). This CDR3 is 15 amino acids long. The CDR3 reads CASSLGQFSGNTIYF. In DNA, the CDR3 is TGTGCCAGCAGTTTGGGACAGTTCTCTGGAAACACCATATATTTT.

This rearrangement joins TRBV14 to TRBJ2-1; 11 bases align to TRBD2. The V segment lost 1 base and the J segment 6 bases; nucleotides outside the gene matches: 5. This CDR3 has 16 residues. CDR1 and CDR2 from the germline V gene are SGHDN and FVKESK. The CDR3 nucleotides are TGTGCCAGCAGCCAAGTCTCGCTAGCGGGAGGCAATGAGCAGTTCTTC. Residues: CASSQVSLAGGNEQFF. Combining the CDR3 with reference TRBV14 and TRBJ2-1 gives the whole variable domain EAGVTQFPSHSVIEKGQTVTLRCDPISGHDNLYWYRRVMGKEIKFLLHFVKESKQDESGMPNNRFLAERTGGTYSTLKVQPAELEDSGVYFCASSQVSLAGGNEQFFGPGTRLTVL.

The chain has TRBV5-1 and TRBJ2-5, with 11 bases aligning to TRBD1. Trimming at V came to 0 bases and at J to 4 bases, leaving 2 bases not matched to a gene. The CDR3 has 15 residues. In germline, CDR1 is SGHRS, CDR2 YFSETQ. The CDR3 spells CASSLGGTGGETQYF. The DNA for the CDR3 is TGCGCCAGCAGCTTGGGAGGGACAGGGGGAGAGACCCAGTACTTC.

This clone occurred a few times. The chain employs TRBV5-6 and TRBJ2-5; 10 bases match TRBD2. Germline V gene lookup returns CDR1 SGHDT and CDR2 YYEEEE. The J segment lost 6 bases and the V segment lost 0 bases, leaving 11 bases of the junction unmatched. This CDR3 is built from 17 residues. The CDR3 DNA reads TGTGCCAGCAGCTTGGCCGGGCTAGCGGGAGAGGAAAAGACCCAGTACTTC. Its protein is CASSLAGLAGEEKTQYF.

J is TRBJ1-1 and V is TRBV18; tentative D call: TRBD1 (6 bases). Germline V CDR1 and CDR2: KGHSH, LQKENI. With 5 bases removed from V and 5 bases from J, the gap between germline ends came to 18 bases. The length of the CDR3 is 15 residues. The CDR3 DNA reads TGTGCCAGCTCAGACCGGGGGGCGCTGGGGACTGAAGCTTTCTTT. This encodes CASSDRGALGTEAFF.

The gene calls are TRBV5-1 and TRBJ1-4, with TRBD1 matching over 9 bases. Trimming cost V 2 bases and J 2 bases; bases outside gene matches: 1. CDR1 is SGHRS and CDR2 is YFSETQ in the germline V gene. The CDR3 loop spans 15 amino acids. CDR3 bases: TGCGCCAGCAGCTTCGGACAGGGGACTAATGAAAAACTGTTTTTT. This codes for CASSFGQGTNEKLFF.

This clone was counted a single time. The chain joins TRBV19 to TRBJ1-2, with 9 bases identical to TRBD1. V shed 6 bases, J shed 6 bases, and the junction held 14 bases outside the gene matches. Germline CDR1 and CDR2: LNHDA and SQIVND (reference sequence). CDR3 size: 16 residues. The CDR3 is CASSPEERQGGDGYTF. CDR3 nucleotide sequence: TGTGCCAGTAGCCCCGAGGAGAGACAGGGGGGGGATGGCTACACCTTC.

CDR3 in amino acids: CASSSRQVINYGYTF. The CDR3 DNA sequence: TGTGCCAGCAGCAGCCGACAGGTTATTAACTATGGCTACACCTTC. The rearrangement uses TRBV5-8 and TRBJ1-2, with a weak D call TRBD1 (6 bases). The germline CDR1 and CDR2 sequences are SGHTS and YDEGEE. Trimming cost V 4 bases and J 1 base, with 14 bases left between them. CDR3 length equals 15 residues.

The V call is TRBV4-3, the J call TRBJ1-5; 7 bases match TRBD1. The germline V gene encodes CDR1 LGHNA and CDR2 YSLEER. The CDR3 sequence is 15 residues long. Unmatched junction bases numbered 6, after V lost 0 bases and J lost 7 bases. Here the CDR3 reads CASSQDGQVGQPQHF. DNA of the CDR3: TGCGCCAGCAGCCAAGACGGACAGGTAGGCCAGCCCCAGCATTTT.

This clone was detected only a few times. The chain uses TRBV4-1 and TRBJ2-3, with a weak D call TRBD2 (5 bases). The germline V gene encodes CDR1 MGHRA and CDR2 YSYEKL. V was clipped by 1 base and J by 2 bases, with 13 bases between them. This CDR3 has 16 residues. CDR3 loop: CASSQGGRRPTDTQYF. The DNA for the CDR3 is TGCGCCAGCAGCCAAGGAGGGCGCAGGCCCACAGATACGCAGTATTTT.

The chain combines TRBV16 with TRBJ1-1, with a tentative D call TRBD1 (5 bases). Germline assignment: CDR1 KGHSY and CDR2 FQNENV. The CDR3 is 13 residues long. The V and J ends lost 0 bases and 4 bases respectively, with 6 bases between them. DNA for the CDR3: TGTGCCAGCAGCCAATCGACAGTCACTGAAGCTTTCTTT. Translated, it gives CASSQSTVTEAFF.